Reported below is one T cell receptor (beta chain). Assignments of participants to cohorts depended upon their own reported clinical history. Donors in Cohort 3 counted as recovered after two negative PCRs, clearance, or symptom resolution. Repertoires were generated with immunoSEQ multiplex PCR, while TCRdb's copy carries only in-frame clones and drops some. The sample lists about 280,000 clones, approximately 85% seen once, with about 1% in the top ten. Trimming removed 6 bases from V and 2 bases from J, with 11 bases in between. The CDR3 contains 15 residues. Germline V lookup: CDR1 LNHDA, CDR2 SQIVND (reference sequence). This specimen belongs to a study of blood T cell repertoires in COVID-19. Study-wide context: From the United States, Italy and Spain came samples of acute and convalescent COVID-19. PBMCs, B-cell-depleted T cells, or T cells provided the cDNA or gDNA that made up the material.

The source material was PBMCs or T cells enriched from blood (not recorded which). This receptor was obtained from a woman younger than 45 who had recovered from COVID-19. The V gene is TRBV19, the J gene TRBJ2-6; D perhaps matches TRBD1 (6 bases). The CDR3 bases are TGTGCCAGTAGCCCACAGGGTGCTGGGGCCAACGTCCTGACTTTC. Its protein is CASSPQGAGANVLTF.